The rows below give T cell receptor beta chains drawn from one sample of a study of blood T cell repertoires in COVID-19. TCRdb's copy holds only in-frame clones and misses some; the assay was immunoSEQ multiplex PCR. This table holds 110,000 or so clones, approximately 84% found once. The specimen was peripheral blood. The source is a man aged 35 to 55 with acute or convalescent COVID-19. Both conserved end residues are part of each CDR3.

V	CDR3
TRBV19	CAIRSGQGPYGYTF
TRBV11-2	CASSLDQILNTEAFF
TRBV7-9	CASSSLVAGAEAFF
TRBV14	CASSQLSSPSTDTQYF
TRBV9	CASSVLVNTGELFF
TRBV2	CASKLGRANEKLFF
TRBV6-5	CATKMTTSTDTQYF
TRBV9	CASSVSVSGELFF
TRBV3-1/TRBV3-2	CASSPRKATEAFF
TRBV19	CASKQGYTEAFF
TRBV19	CASQMDSGDEKLFF
TRBV2	CASRGLAGGYEQYF
TRBV27	CASSLRAGAGYTF
TRBV25-1	CASGRQGGPDTQYF
TRBV4-2	CASLAVAGELFF
TRBV6-5	CASSYPQGKDTQYF
TRBV6-5	CASRKGETEAFF
TRBV7-8	CASRRQGDRDTQYF
TRBV4-1	CASSQQGNQPQHF
TRBV11-2	CASSLERGRGSTGELFF
TRBV5-1	CASSEGNYGYTF
TRBV29-1	CSVEDRDSTDTQYF
TRBV12-3/TRBV12-4	CASSFGNQPQHF
TRBV4-1	CASSQSPGQSSYEQYF
TRBV11-2	CASSLNSPASYEQYF
TRBV27	CASLGGSGEQYF
TRBV6-5	CASRKTVAGELFF
TRBV7-9	CASSSRDRGPYNEQFF
TRBV6-2/TRBV6-3	CASSRKSRDWEQYF